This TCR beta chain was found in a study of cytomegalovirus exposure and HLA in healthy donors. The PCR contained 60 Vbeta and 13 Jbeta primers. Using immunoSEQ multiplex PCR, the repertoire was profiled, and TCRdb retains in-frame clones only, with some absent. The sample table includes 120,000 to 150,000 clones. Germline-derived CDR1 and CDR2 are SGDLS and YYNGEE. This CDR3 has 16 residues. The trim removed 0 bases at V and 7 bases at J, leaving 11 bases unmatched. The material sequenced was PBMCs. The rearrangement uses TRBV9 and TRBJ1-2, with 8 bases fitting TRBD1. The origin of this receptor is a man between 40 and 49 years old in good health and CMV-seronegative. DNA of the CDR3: TGTGCCAGCAGCGTAGCCCCTCTACAGGGGGTTAGTGGCTACACCTTC. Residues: CASSVAPLQGVSGYTF.